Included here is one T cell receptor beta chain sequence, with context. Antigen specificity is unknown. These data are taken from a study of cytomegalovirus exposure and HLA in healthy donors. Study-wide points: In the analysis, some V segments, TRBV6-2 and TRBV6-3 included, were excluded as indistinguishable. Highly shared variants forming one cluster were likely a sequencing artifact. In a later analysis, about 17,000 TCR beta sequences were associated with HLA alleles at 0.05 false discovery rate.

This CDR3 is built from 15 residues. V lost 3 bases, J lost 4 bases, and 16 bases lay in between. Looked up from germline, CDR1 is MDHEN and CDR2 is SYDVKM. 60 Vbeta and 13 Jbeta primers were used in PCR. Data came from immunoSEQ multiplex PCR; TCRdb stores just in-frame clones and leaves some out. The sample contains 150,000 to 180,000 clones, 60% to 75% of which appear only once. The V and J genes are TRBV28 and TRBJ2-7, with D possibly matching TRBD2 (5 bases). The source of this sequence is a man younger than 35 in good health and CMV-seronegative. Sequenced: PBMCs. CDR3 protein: CASSFGGLRSYEQYV. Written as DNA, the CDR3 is TGTGCCAGCAGTTTCGGCGGGTTGAGGTCATACGAGCAGTACGTC.